These T cell receptor beta chains were read from a single sample in a study of control samples from healthy donors and cancer patients. Data came from immunoSEQ multiplex PCR; TCRdb stores just in-frame clones and leaves some out. The sample lists about 170,000 clones, roughly nine tenths occurring once. Material for sequencing was blood. The receptors come from a woman aged 30 to 39 in good health. Both conserved end residues are part of each CDR3. The D gene is left open where the match is weak. Expanded clones get a size class; other rows say once, few or many, or leave the size out.

d_gene: TRBD1
v_gene: TRBV6-5
abundance: .
j_gene: TRBJ1-3
CDR3nt: TGTGCCAGCAGACCCGACAGGGCCTCTGGAAACACCATATATTTT
CDR3aa: CASRPDRASGNTIYF

d_gene: TRBD2
v_gene: TRBV11-2
abundance: .
j_gene: TRBJ2-5
CDR3nt: TGTGCCAGCAGCTTAGGTAGCGGGGGGATTAAAGAGACCCAGTACTTC
CDR3aa: CASSLGSGGIKETQYF

d_gene: TRBD2
v_gene: TRBV7-3
abundance: .
j_gene: TRBJ2-1
CDR3nt: TGTGCCAGCAGCTTGGGACTAGCGGGAGGTCAGAATGAGCAGTTCTTC
CDR3aa: CASSLGLAGGQNEQFF

d_gene: .
v_gene: TRBV7-2
abundance: .
j_gene: TRBJ2-7
CDR3nt: TGTGCCAGCAGCTATCAGGACAGCTCCTACGAGCAGTACTTC
CDR3aa: CASSYQDSSYEQYF

d_gene: .
v_gene: TRBV19
abundance: .
j_gene: TRBJ2-1
CDR3nt: TGTGCCAGTAGTATAGCGGCTAGCCGCAATGAGCAGTTCTTC
CDR3aa: CASSIAASRNEQFF

d_gene: .
v_gene: TRBV3-1/TRBV3-2
abundance: .
j_gene: TRBJ1-2
CDR3nt: TGTGCCAGCAGCGCGGACTATGGCTACACCTTC
CDR3aa: CASSADYGYTF

d_gene: .
v_gene: TRBV30
abundance: once
j_gene: TRBJ2-1
CDR3nt: TGTGCCTGGAGTCCTGCTAGCAATGAGCAGTTCTTC
CDR3aa: CAWSPASNEQFF

d_gene: TRBD1
v_gene: TRBV6-5
abundance: .
j_gene: TRBJ1-6
CDR3nt: TGTGCCAGCAGTTCAGGGACAGGGGGATCACCCCTCCACTTT
CDR3aa: CASSSGTGGSPLHF

d_gene: .
v_gene: TRBV11-2
abundance: .
j_gene: TRBJ2-7
CDR3nt: TGTGCCAGCAGCTTAGAATCAGTAACTATCTACGAGCAGTACTTC
CDR3aa: CASSLESVTIYEQYF

d_gene: TRBD2
v_gene: TRBV25-1
abundance: .
j_gene: TRBJ2-1
CDR3nt: TGTGCCAGCAGTGACCCCGGGACTAGCGGTTACAATGAGCAGTTCTTC
CDR3aa: CASSDPGTSGYNEQFF

d_gene: .
v_gene: TRBV7-3
abundance: .
j_gene: TRBJ2-5
CDR3nt: TGTGCCAGCAGCTTACTAGACCAAGAGACCCAGTACTTC
CDR3aa: CASSLLDQETQYF

d_gene: TRBD1
v_gene: TRBV5-4
abundance: .
j_gene: TRBJ2-7
CDR3nt: TGTGCCAGCAGCATCCGGGACAGGGTAAGAGAGCAGTACTTC
CDR3aa: CASSIRDRVREQYF

d_gene: .
v_gene: TRBV6-5
abundance: .
j_gene: TRBJ2-7
CDR3nt: TGTGCCAGCAGTTACTCGAGGCAGGGGGGGTACGAGCAGTACTTC
CDR3aa: CASSYSRQGGYEQYF

d_gene: .
v_gene: TRBV27
abundance: .
j_gene: TRBJ2-5
CDR3nt: TGTGCCAGCAGTTTTGGTGGGGGCTGGGAGACCCAGTACTTC
CDR3aa: CASSFGGGWETQYF

d_gene: TRBD1
v_gene: TRBV9
abundance: once
j_gene: TRBJ2-2
CDR3nt: TGTGCCAGCAGAGATCACAGGGGTGGCACCGGGGAGCTGTTTTTT
CDR3aa: CASRDHRGGTGELFF

d_gene: .
v_gene: TRBV6-2/TRBV6-3
abundance: .
j_gene: TRBJ1-1
CDR3nt: TGTGCCAGCAGCCCGACAGGTCCGAACACTGAAGCTTTCTTT
CDR3aa: CASSPTGPNTEAFF

d_gene: .
v_gene: TRBV7-9
abundance: .
j_gene: TRBJ1-4
CDR3nt: TGTGCCAGCAGCTTAAGACATAATGAAAAACTGTTTTTT
CDR3aa: CASSLRHNEKLFF

d_gene: .
v_gene: TRBV25-1
abundance: few
j_gene: TRBJ2-7
CDR3nt: TGTGCCAGCAGTGTACAGGGATTCGACGAGCAGTACTTC
CDR3aa: CASSVQGFDEQYF

d_gene: .
v_gene: TRBV28
abundance: .
j_gene: TRBJ1-2
CDR3nt: TGTGCCAGCAGTTTGGGGCCGACAGGACGGCTCTATGGCTACACCTTC
CDR3aa: CASSLGPTGRLYGYTF

d_gene: .
v_gene: TRBV6-2/TRBV6-3
abundance: once
j_gene: TRBJ1-2
CDR3nt: TGTGCCAGCAGTTACTCGGTCACCCGTGGCTACACCTTC
CDR3aa: CASSYSVTRGYTF

d_gene: .
v_gene: TRBV6-5
abundance: .
j_gene: TRBJ1-1
CDR3nt: TGTGCCAGCAGTTACTACCCTACACTGAACACTGAAGCTTTCTTT
CDR3aa: CASSYYPTLNTEAFF

d_gene: TRBD1
v_gene: TRBV4-2
abundance: .
j_gene: TRBJ1-4
CDR3nt: TGTGCCAGCAGCCAGAGTGGGACAGGAGCAACTAATGAAAAACTGTTTTTT
CDR3aa: CASSQSGTGATNEKLFF

d_gene: .
v_gene: TRBV19
abundance: .
j_gene: TRBJ1-2
CDR3nt: TGTGCCAGTAGGGATAATAATCAGGGGCGAGGCTACACCTTC
CDR3aa: CASRDNNQGRGYTF

d_gene: .
v_gene: TRBV4-1
abundance: once
j_gene: TRBJ1-1
CDR3nt: TGCGCCAGCAGCCAAGATCGGGTGGTGGGGACTGAAGCTTTCTTT
CDR3aa: CASSQDRVVGTEAFF